The entry below gives a single T cell receptor beta chain sequence along with its context. Its antigen remains unidentified. The CDR3 consists of 16 residues. V was clipped by 0 bases and J by 5 bases, with 16 bases between them. The germline V gene has CDR1 MNHEY and CDR2 SVGEGT. The data are from a study of post-analysis software for immune sequencing data. About the study: Disease courses included relapsing-remitting, secondary progressive and progressive-relapsing multiple sclerosis.

Study results and limitations: Under F measure analysis, samples from one preparation batch co-clustered strongly. Significantly lower normalized Chao1 diversity was found in patients with multiple sclerosis relative to controls. Patients used several TRBV segments, including TRBV5-6, TRBV5-1 and TRBV20-1, more often than controls.

Every TCR beta cDNA library bore unique molecular identifiers. Each sample of roughly 0.9 to 11 million input T cells yielded about 500,000 cDNA molecules, so each molecule approximated one T cell. TCRdb re-called the PCR reads through MiXCR, storing one row per CDR3 protein. The sample includes approximately 570,000 distinct CDR3 sequences, roughly two fifths of them seen just once. The sequence came from a girl aged 10 to 17 with multiple sclerosis. The sequencing sample was made of blood. This rearrangement joins TRBV6-2 or TRBV6-3 to TRBJ2-5; D unresolved. The CDR3 sequence is CASSYSTNYLGETQYF. The CDR3 DNA reads as TGTGCCAGCAGTTACTCGACCAATTACTTAGGGGAGACCCAGTACTTC.